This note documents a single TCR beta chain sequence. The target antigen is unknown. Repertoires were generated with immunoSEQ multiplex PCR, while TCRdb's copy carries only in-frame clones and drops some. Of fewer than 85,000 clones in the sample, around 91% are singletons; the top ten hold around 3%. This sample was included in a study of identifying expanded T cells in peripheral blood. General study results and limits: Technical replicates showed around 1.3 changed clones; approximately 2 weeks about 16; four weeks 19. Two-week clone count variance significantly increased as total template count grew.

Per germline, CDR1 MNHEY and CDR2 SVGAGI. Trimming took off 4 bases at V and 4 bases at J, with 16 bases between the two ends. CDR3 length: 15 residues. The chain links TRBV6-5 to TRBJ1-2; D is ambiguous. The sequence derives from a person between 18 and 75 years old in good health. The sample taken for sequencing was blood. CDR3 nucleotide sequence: TGTGCCAGCAGTTCCCCGGCTCGTGGAGGCTATGGCTACACCTTC. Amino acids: CASSSPARGGYGYTF.